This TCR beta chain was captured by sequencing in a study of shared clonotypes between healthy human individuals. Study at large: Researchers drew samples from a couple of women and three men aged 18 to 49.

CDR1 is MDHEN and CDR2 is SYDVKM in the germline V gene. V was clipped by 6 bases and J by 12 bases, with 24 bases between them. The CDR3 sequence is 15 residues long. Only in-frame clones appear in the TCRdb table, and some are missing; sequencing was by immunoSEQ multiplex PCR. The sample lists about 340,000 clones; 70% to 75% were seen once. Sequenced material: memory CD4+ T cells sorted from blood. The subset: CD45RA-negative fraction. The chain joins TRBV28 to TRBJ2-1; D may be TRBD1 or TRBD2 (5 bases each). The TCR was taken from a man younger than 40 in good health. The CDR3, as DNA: TGTGCCAGCAGCGAACTCCGGGACCCCCCACCCTGGCAGTTCTTC. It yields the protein CASSELRDPPPWQFF.